This is a list of T cell receptor beta chains from one sample in a study of cytotoxic CD8 clonotypes in ibrutinib-treated CLL. The assay was immunoSEQ multiplex PCR, and TCRdb's table has in-frame clones only and misses some. In the table there are fewer than 400,000 clones, about 64% of which are singletons. Sequenced material: PBMCs, taken after 36 months of ibrutinib treatment. The receptor source for this set is a human donor with chronic lymphocytic leukemia. CDR3s include the opening cysteine and the closing phenylalanine or tryptophan. A D gene is named only where the DNA matches it firmly. Some rows mark clone size as missing; the rest say once, few, many or name a class of expanded clone.

d_call	v_call	j_call	clone_size	cdr3_aa	cdr3_nt
-	TRBV25-1	TRBJ1-2	-	CASTPNTNYGYTF	TGTGCCAGCACTCCTAACACAAACTATGGCTACACCTTC
TRBD1	TRBV6-5	TRBJ1-4	-	CASSPGGGEKLFF	TGTGCCAGCAGCCCAGGGGGGGGTGAAAAACTGTTTTTT
-	TRBV25-1	TRBJ1-5	-	CASSVQDTSNQPQHF	TGTGCCAGCAGTGTCCAGGACACGAGCAATCAGCCCCAGCATTTT
TRBD1	TRBV19	TRBJ2-5	few	CASSKWTGGMETQYF	TGTGCCAGTAGTAAGTGGACAGGGGGCATGGAGACCCAGTACTTC
TRBD2	TRBV19	TRBJ2-3	-	CASRLAGGVYF	TGTGCCAGTAGACTAGCGGGGGGGGTCTATTTT
TRBD2	TRBV10-2	TRBJ2-5	-	CASRLAGQETQYF	TGCGCCAGCAGACTAGCGGGCCAAGAGACCCAGTACTTC
-	TRBV18	TRBJ2-7	-	CASSPQAGHSYEQYF	TGTGCCAGCTCACCACAAGCAGGACACTCCTACGAGCAGTACTTC
TRBD2	TRBV9	TRBJ2-1	-	CASSASYTSGSSYNEQFF	TGTGCCAGCAGCGCCTCTTATACTAGCGGGAGCTCCTACAATGAGCAGTTCTTC
-	TRBV6-1	TRBJ1-5	once	CASSVQGSQPQHF	TGTGCCAGCAGTGTGCAAGGTAGTCAGCCCCAGCATTTT
-	TRBV5-4	TRBJ2-3	-	CAGRSWHSTDTQYF	TGTGCCGGTCGTTCCTGGCATAGCACAGATACGCAGTATTTT
TRBD1	TRBV29-1	TRBJ2-5	-	CSGGQGAWEETQYF	TGCAGCGGGGGACAGGGGGCCTGGGAGGAGACCCAGTACTTC
-	TRBV28	TRBJ1-5	-	CASSSTPKRPQHF	TGTGCCAGCAGTTCCACCCCGAAAAGGCCCCAGCATTTT
-	TRBV27	TRBJ2-2	-	CASSLGRAGAGELFF	TGTGCCAGCAGTTTGGGTCGGGCAGGGGCTGGGGAGCTGTTTTTT
-	TRBV18	TRBJ2-7	-	CASSPPSGMTNEQYF	TGTGCCAGCTCACCACCTTCAGGGATGACGAACGAGCAGTACTTC
TRBD2	TRBV5-1	TRBJ2-4	few	CASSLEAGRKNIQYF	TGCGCCAGCAGCTTGGAAGCGGGGAGGAAAAACATTCAGTACTTC
TRBD1	TRBV28	TRBJ2-2	-	CASSLISPGQGNTGELFF	TGTGCCAGCAGTCTTATTTCCCCGGGACAGGGTAACACCGGGGAGCTGTTTTTT
TRBD1	TRBV10-3	TRBJ2-3	-	CAISRDRGSDTQYF	TGTGCCATCAGCCGGGACAGGGGATCAGATACGCAGTATTTT
TRBD1	TRBV7-3	TRBJ2-2	-	CASSSPGQGLTGELFF	TGTGCCAGCAGCTCCCCCGGACAGGGACTTACCGGGGAGCTGTTTTTT
-	TRBV6-1	TRBJ1-4	-	CASSEDGGANEKLFF	TGTGCCAGCAGTGAAGACGGGGGCGCAAATGAAAAACTGTTTTTT
-	TRBV15	TRBJ2-7	-	CATSNGASYEQYF	TGTGCCACCAGCAACGGGGCTTCCTACGAGCAGTACTTC
TRBD1	TRBV4-1	TRBJ2-1	-	CASSQRSRGYNNEQFF	TGCGCCAGCAGCCAAAGGAGCAGGGGGTATAACAATGAGCAGTTCTTC
-	TRBV6-5	TRBJ1-6	-	CASSPDSSYNSPLHF	TGTGCCAGCAGTCCGGACAGCTCCTATAATTCACCCCTCCACTTT
-	TRBV7-3	TRBJ2-4	-	CASSPTSGVMKAKNIQYF	TGTGCCAGCAGCCCGACATCGGGAGTGATGAAGGCCAAAAACATTCAGTACTTC
TRBD1	TRBV5-1	TRBJ2-7	-	CASSLDTWGTGSYEQYF	TGCGCCAGCAGCTTGGATACTTGGGGGACAGGGTCCTACGAGCAGTACTTC
-	TRBV12-5	TRBJ2-5	-	CASGPEQETQYF	TGTGCTAGTGGCCCAGAGCAAGAGACCCAGTACTTC
-	TRBV4-1	TRBJ2-2	few	CASSHIPPGNTGELFF	TGCGCCAGCAGCCACATCCCGCCAGGGAACACCGGGGAGCTGTTTTTT
-	TRBV5-1	TRBJ2-3	-	CASSLIAFSTDTQYF	TGCGCCAGCAGCCTTATCGCGTTTAGCACAGATACGCAGTATTTT
-	TRBV29-1	TRBJ2-3	-	CSVEGRAADTQYF	TGCAGCGTTGAAGGCCGGGCCGCAGATACGCAGTATTTT
TRBD1	TRBV5-1	TRBJ2-7	-	CASSWGTGYEQYF	TGCGCCAGCAGCTGGGGGACAGGCTACGAGCAGTACTTC
-	TRBV2	TRBJ1-2	few	CASSDGPAGGYTF	TGTGCCAGCAGTGATGGCCCGGCCGGTGGCTACACCTTC
TRBD2	TRBV10-3	TRBJ2-7	-	CAISDPGLASYEQYF	TGTGCCATCAGTGATCCGGGACTAGCTTCCTACGAGCAGTACTTC
-	TRBV4-1	TRBJ1-2	-	CASSQVRSSGYGYTF	TGCGCCAGCAGCCAAGTCAGGTCCTCTGGGTATGGCTACACCTTC
TRBD2	TRBV5-1	TRBJ2-2	few	CASSSRAAGVLDTGELFF	TGCGCCAGCAGCTCTCGGGCAGCGGGAGTTTTGGACACCGGGGAGCTGTTTTTT
-	TRBV11-2	TRBJ2-1	-	CASSLPRLNSYNEQFF	TGTGCCAGCAGCTTACCCAGACTGAACTCCTACAATGAGCAGTTCTTC
TRBD1	TRBV15	TRBJ1-2	-	CATSRVGGSGYTF	TGTGCCACCAGCAGAGTAGGGGGCTCTGGCTACACCTTC
-	TRBV5-5	TRBJ1-1	-	CASTSTGLLGAFF	TGTGCCAGCACCTCAACAGGGCTGTTGGGAGCTTTCTTT
-	TRBV25-1	TRBJ2-1	-	CASSFTGETYNEQFF	TGTGCCAGCAGTTTTACAGGTGAAACCTACAATGAGCAGTTCTTC
-	TRBV4-1	TRBJ1-2	-	CASSHPREAYGYTF	TGCGCCAGCAGCCACCCCCGAGAGGCCTATGGCTACACCTTC
-	TRBV27	TRBJ2-6	-	CASSTAGTAYSSGANVLTF	TGTGCCAGCAGTACCGCCGGGACGGCGTATAGCTCTGGGGCCAACGTCCTGACTTTC
-	TRBV13	TRBJ2-7	-	CASSSGYSKYEQYF	TGTGCCAGCAGCTCGGGATACAGTAAGTACGAGCAGTACTTC
TRBD2	TRBV5-6	TRBJ2-5	-	CASSSGVRLAGWETQYF	TGTGCCAGCAGCTCTGGCGTGCGCCTAGCGGGGTGGGAGACCCAGTACTTC
-	TRBV29-1	TRBJ1-1	-	CSVVRGTGLGIAEAFF	TGCAGCGTCGTGAGGGGAACAGGGTTAGGGATCGCTGAAGCTTTCTTT
-	TRBV12-1	TRBJ2-2	-	CASSLAGGVTGELFF	TGTGCCAGCAGCTTAGCAGGGGGAGTCACCGGGGAGCTGTTTTTT
TRBD2	TRBV9	TRBJ2-5	-	CASSALAGKETQYF	TGTGCCAGCAGCGCACTAGCGGGAAAAGAGACCCAGTACTTC
-	TRBV25-1	TRBJ1-1	-	CASSEGWGGNTEAFF	TGTGCCAGCAGTGAAGGGTGGGGCGGGAACACTGAAGCTTTCTTT
TRBD1	TRBV23-1	TRBJ2-7	-	CASCRAGGPYEQYF	TGCGCCAGCTGCCGTGCAGGGGGACCCTACGAGCAGTACTTC
-	TRBV25-1	TRBJ2-7	-	CASSFIDFKQYF	TGTGCCAGCAGTTTCATAGATTTTAAGCAGTACTTC
-	TRBV5-1	TRBJ2-5	-	CASSGDSGTQYF	TGCGCCAGCAGCGGGGACTCGGGGACCCAGTACTTC
-	TRBV15	TRBJ2-5	-	CATSRARREGRETQYF	TGTGCCACCAGCAGAGCTCGGCGCGAGGGGCGGGAGACCCAGTACTTC
TRBD2	TRBV28	TRBJ2-1	few	CASSGLAGWNEQFF	TGTGCCAGCAGTGGCTTAGCGGGATGGAATGAGCAGTTCTTC
-	TRBV18	TRBJ1-2	-	CASSPSTGPSGYTF	TGTGCCAGCTCACCCTCAACTGGACCCTCTGGCTACACCTTC
TRBD1	TRBV15	TRBJ1-2	-	CATTLDRGNYGYTF	TGTGCCACCACCCTGGACAGGGGTAACTATGGCTACACCTTC
-	TRBV4-1	TRBJ2-5	-	CASSRGEHQETQYF	TGCGCCAGCAGCCGAGGGGAACACCAAGAGACCCAGTACTTC
-	TRBV14	TRBJ2-5	-	CASSLLGTQYF	TGTGCCAGCAGCCTCCTAGGGACCCAGTACTTC
TRBD2	TRBV9	TRBJ2-1	-	CASSLSSGVYNEQFF	TGTGCCAGCAGCCTTTCTAGCGGGGTCTACAATGAGCAGTTCTTC
-	TRBV9	TRBJ1-2	few	CASSVTNYGYTF	TGTGCCAGCAGCGTAACCAACTATGGCTACACCTTC
-	TRBV11-2	TRBJ1-1	-	CASSRDPGWIATEAFF	TGTGCCAGCAGCCGGGATCCGGGGTGGATTGCCACTGAAGCTTTCTTT
-	TRBV5-4	TRBJ2-1	-	CASSSLTGPMYNEQFF	TGTGCCAGCAGCTCCCTGACCGGGCCCATGTACAATGAGCAGTTCTTC
-	TRBV20-1	TRBJ1-1	-	CSASGNTEAFF	TGCAGTGCTAGTGGGAACACTGAAGCTTTCTTT